The present T cell receptor (beta chain) was sequenced within a study of shared clonotypes between healthy human individuals. Study results and caveats: Sampling was confined to blood; repertoires within tissues likely differ.

Points on this clone: The antigen remains undetermined.

Looked up from germline, CDR1 is SGHRS and CDR2 is YFSETQ. The V end was cut by 4 bases, the J end by 3 bases, with 9 bases between. The CDR3 has 13 amino acids. Deep level was the assay's run setting. Produced via immunoSEQ multiplex PCR; TCRdb's table is partial and in-frame only. In the table there are roughly 490,000 clones, roughly 78% of which are singletons. The receptor was derived from a woman aged 40-49 years in good health. Some clones in this sample may be carry-over from other donors' samples. The chain has TRBV5-1 and TRBJ2-3, with a tentative D call TRBD2 (5 bases). The sample taken for sequencing was PBMCs. The CDR3 region has the DNA TGCGCCAGCAGCCAGCCGGGAACAGATACGCAGTATTTT. It codes for CASSQPGTDTQYF.